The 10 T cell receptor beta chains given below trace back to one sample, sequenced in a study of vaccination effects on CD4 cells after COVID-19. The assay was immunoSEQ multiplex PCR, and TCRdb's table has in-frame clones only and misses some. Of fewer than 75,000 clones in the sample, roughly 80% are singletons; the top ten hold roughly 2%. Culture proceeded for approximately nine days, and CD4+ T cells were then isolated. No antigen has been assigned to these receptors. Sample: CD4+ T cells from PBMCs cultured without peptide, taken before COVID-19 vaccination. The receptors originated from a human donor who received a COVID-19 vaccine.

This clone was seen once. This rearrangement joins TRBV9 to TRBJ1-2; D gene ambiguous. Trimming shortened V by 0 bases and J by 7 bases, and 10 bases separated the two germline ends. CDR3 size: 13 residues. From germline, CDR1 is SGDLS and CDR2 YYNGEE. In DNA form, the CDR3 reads TGTGCCAGCAGCGTAGAAAGTAGGGCTGGCTACACCTTC. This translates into CASSVESRAGYTF.

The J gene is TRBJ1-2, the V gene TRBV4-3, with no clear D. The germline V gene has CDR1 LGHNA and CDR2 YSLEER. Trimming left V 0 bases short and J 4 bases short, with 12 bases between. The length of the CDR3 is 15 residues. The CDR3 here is CASSQEVATSYGYTF. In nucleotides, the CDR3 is TGCGCCAGCAGCCAAGAGGTGGCGACAAGCTATGGCTACACCTTC.

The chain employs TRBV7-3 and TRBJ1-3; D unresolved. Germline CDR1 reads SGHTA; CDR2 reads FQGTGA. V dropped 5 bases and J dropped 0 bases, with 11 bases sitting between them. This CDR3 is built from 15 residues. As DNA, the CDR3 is TGTGCCAGCAGCCCAGGACCGGGCTCTGGAAACACCATATATTTT. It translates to CASSPGPGSGNTIYF.

The DNA for the CDR3 is TGCGCCAGCAGGGGCATGAACACTGAAGCTTTCTTT. It is translated as CASRGMNTEAFF. The V call is TRBV10-1, the J call TRBJ1-1; D gene ambiguous. V lost 6 bases to trimming and J lost 0 bases, with 5 bases between them. CDR1 WNHNN and CDR2 SYGVQD come from the germline V gene (reference sequence). The length of the CDR3 is 12 residues.

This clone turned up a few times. The CDR3 loop reads CAGVGEAGTQYF. In DNA form, the CDR3 reads TGTGCCGGAGTAGGGGAAGCGGGGACCCAGTACTTC. V gene TRBV2 combines with J gene TRBJ2-5; TRBD2 is a possible D gene (6 bases). There are 12 residues in the CDR3. Germline V lookup: CDR1 SNHLY, CDR2 FYNNEI. Between the trimmed V and J ends, which lost 11 bases and 7 bases, there was a span of 17 bases.

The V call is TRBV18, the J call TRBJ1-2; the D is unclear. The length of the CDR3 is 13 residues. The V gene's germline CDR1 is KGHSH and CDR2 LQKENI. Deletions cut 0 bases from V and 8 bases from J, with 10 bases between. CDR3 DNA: TGTGCCAGCTCACCACCCGTAGGGAAGGGCTACACCTTC. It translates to CASSPPVGKGYTF.

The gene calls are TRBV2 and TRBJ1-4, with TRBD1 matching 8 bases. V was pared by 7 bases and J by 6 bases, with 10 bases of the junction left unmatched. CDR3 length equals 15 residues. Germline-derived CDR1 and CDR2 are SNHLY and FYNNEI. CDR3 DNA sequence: TGTGCCAGCACGGAAAGGGACAGGAATTATGAAAAACTGTTTTTT. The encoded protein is CASTERDRNYEKLFF.

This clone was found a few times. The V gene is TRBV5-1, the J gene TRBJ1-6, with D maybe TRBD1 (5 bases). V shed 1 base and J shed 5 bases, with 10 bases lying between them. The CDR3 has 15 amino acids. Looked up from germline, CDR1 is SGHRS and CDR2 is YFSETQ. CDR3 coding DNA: TGCGCCAGCAGCTTGCGGGGAGGGGATAATTCACCCCTCCACTTT. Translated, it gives CASSLRGGDNSPLHF.

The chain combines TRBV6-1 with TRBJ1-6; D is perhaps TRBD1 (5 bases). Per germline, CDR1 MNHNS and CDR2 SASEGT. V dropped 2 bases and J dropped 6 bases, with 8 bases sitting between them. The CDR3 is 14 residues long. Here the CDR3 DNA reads TGTGCCAGCAGTGAACAGGGTGGTAATTCACCCCTCCACTTT. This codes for CASSEQGGNSPLHF.

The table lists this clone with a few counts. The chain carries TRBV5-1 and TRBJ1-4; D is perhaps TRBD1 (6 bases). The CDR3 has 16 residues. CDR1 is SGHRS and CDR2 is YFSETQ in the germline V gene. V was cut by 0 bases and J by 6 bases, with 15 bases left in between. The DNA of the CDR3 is TGCGCCAGCAGCTTGGCCCGGCAGTCAGGGGATGAAAAACTGTTTTTT. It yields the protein CASSLARQSGDEKLFF.